This T cell receptor (beta chain) derives from a study of cytomegalovirus exposure and HLA in healthy donors. This CDR3 is built from 14 residues. Germline V lookup: CDR1 SQVTM, CDR2 ANQGSEA. V was pared by 4 bases and J by 6 bases, with 17 bases between. Researchers ran the PCR with 60 Vbeta and 13 Jbeta primers. Sequencing used immunoSEQ multiplex PCR; TCRdb keeps in-frame clones, though not all of them. The table lists roughly 42,000 clones, with roughly 1.4% in the top ten. General study results and limits: TRBV6-2, TRBV6-3 and some other V segments were unresolvable in 87-base-pair reads.

The study sampled nominally healthy donors, though unrecorded immune exposures were likely. Concerning this clone: Its cognate antigen is unknown.

The TCR originated in a man aged 25 to 40 in good health and CMV-seronegative. The chain combines TRBV29-1 with TRBJ2-3; possibly TRBD2 for D (7 bases). Sequencing was done on a sample of PBMCs. The DNA for the CDR3 is TGCAGCGTTGGGGTTAGGGGGGGTTTCGATACGCAGTATTTT. It codes for CSVGVRGGFDTQYF.